Following are 24 T cell receptor beta chains from one sample sequenced in a study of cytomegalovirus exposure and HLA in healthy donors. PCR used 60 Vbeta primers and 13 Jbeta primers. Method: immunoSEQ multiplex PCR; TCRdb's copy keeps in-frame clones and lacks some. The sample lists approximately 61,000 clones; under 85% were seen once. The sample consisted of PBMCs. The receptors were sampled from a man aged 50-60 years in good health and CMV-seropositive.

This clone was observed a handful of times. The genes are TRBV7-9 and TRBJ2-2, with D perhaps matching TRBD1 (5 bases). The V and J ends lost 0 bases and 3 bases respectively, with 14 bases between them. The germline gives CDR1 SEHNR, CDR2 FQNEAQ (reference sequence). The CDR3 is 17 amino acids. CDR3 nucleotide sequence: TGTGCCAGCAGCTTAGCGTTAATAGGGGCTTACACCGGGGAGCTGTTTTTT. It is translated as CASSLALIGAYTGELFF.

This chain links TRBV4-2 with TRBJ2-3; 11 bases match TRBD2. The J segment lost 4 bases and the V segment lost 4 bases, leaving 13 bases of the junction unmatched. The germline gives CDR1 LGHNA, CDR2 YNFKEQ. There are 18 residues in the CDR3. CDR3 protein: CASSPSPQTSGGADTQYF. In DNA, the CDR3 is TGTGCCAGCAGCCCATCCCCCCAAACTAGCGGGGGAGCAGATACGCAGTATTTT.

The chain joins TRBV9 to TRBJ2-1; perhaps TRBD1 as D (6 bases). The V end was cut by 0 bases, the J end by 7 bases, with 17 bases between. There are 16 residues in the CDR3. Germline V lookup: CDR1 SGDLS, CDR2 YYNGEE. CDR3 bases: TGTGCCAGCAGCGTAGTTTCCAGGGGCGGACGGAATGAGCAGTTCTTC. This encodes CASSVVSRGGRNEQFF.

CDR3 nucleotides: TGTGCTACAGGGGGCCTTGACGGTCAGCCCCAGCATTTT. This gives the protein CATGGLDGQPQHF. This chain joins TRBV6-5 and TRBJ1-5, with 9 positions matching TRBD1. This CDR3 spans 13 amino acids. Germline V gene data show CDR1 as MNHEY and CDR2 as SVGAGI.

This sequence joins TRBV7-9 and TRBJ2-7; 9 bases line up with TRBD1. The CDR3 consists of 17 residues. Germline loops: CDR1 SEHNR, CDR2 FQNEAQ (reference sequence). J was trimmed by 2 bases and V by 5 bases; bases with no gene match: 13. The DNA for the CDR3 is TGTGCCAGCAGCCCGCCTGGGCTCCGGGACAGGGCCTACGAGCAGTACTTC. It translates to CASSPPGLRDRAYEQYF.

The table lists this clone with a count of one. This rearrangement joins TRBV5-1 to TRBJ1-6, with 10 bases that match TRBD1. Trimming cost V 0 bases and J 9 bases; bases outside gene matches: 3. The germline V gene has CDR1 SGHRS and CDR2 YFSETQ. There are 15 residues in the CDR3. The CDR3 loop reads CASSLGQGAFSPLHF. CDR3 DNA: TGCGCCAGCAGCTTGGGACAGGGGGCCTTTTCACCCCTCCACTTT.

CDR3 residues: CASSLATSGGRTGTQYF. CDR3 in DNA: TGTGCCAGCAGCTTAGCGACTAGCGGGGGCCGGACGGGGACCCAGTACTTC. The chain combines TRBV7-2 with TRBJ2-5; 12 bases fit TRBD2. The J segment lost 7 bases and the V segment lost 0 bases, leaving 9 bases of the junction unmatched. The germline CDR1 and CDR2 sequences are SGHTA and FQGNSA. The CDR3 runs 17 residues.

A remark on this clone: The junction does not match germline at one end; this may be a read error. The J gene is TRBJ1-6, the V gene TRBV7-2; D may be TRBD1 (5 bases). Germline V gene lookup returns CDR1 SGHTA and CDR2 FQGNSA. CDR3 size: 17 residues. The CDR3 DNA follows: TGTGACAGCAGCTTAGGGCAGGGCCCAAGTTATAATTCACCCCTCCACTTT. This codes for CDSSLGQGPSYNSPLHF.

The chain uses TRBV7-2 and TRBJ1-1; TRBD1 matches 8 bases. CDR3 length equals 12 residues. Germline values: CDR1 SGHTA, CDR2 FQGNSA. The V and J ends lost 2 bases and 11 bases, in that order; junction bases with no gene match: 4. CDR3 DNA sequence: TGTGCCAGCAGCTTAAGGACAGGGCCTGCTTTCTTT. This sequence encodes CASSLRTGPAFF.

CDR3: CASSYGAVRGQTYEQYF. Here the CDR3 DNA reads TGCGCCAGCAGTTACGGAGCCGTTAGGGGACAAACCTACGAGCAGTACTTC. The V and J genes are TRBV23-1 and TRBJ2-7; D possibly corresponds to TRBD1 (6 bases). TRBV23-1 is marked as an open reading frame, function uncertain. The length of the CDR3 is 17 residues. Trimming cost V 5 bases and J 2 bases, with 22 bases left between them.

Regarding this clone: A read error may produce the germline difference seen at one junction end. The rearrangement links TRBV4-3 to TRBJ2-5; 9 bases are shared with TRBD2. The CDR3 runs to 19 residues. In germline, CDR1 is LGHNA, CDR2 YSLEER. The CDR3 DNA reads TGCGCCAGCATCCAAGATGGGTACCCCGGGAGCGGGGGGCAAGAGACCCAGTACTTC. Protein sequence: CASIQDGYPGSGGQETQYF.

The chain recombines TRBV27 with TRBJ2-1; 10 positions agree with TRBD1. The CDR3 has 17 amino acids. CDR1 and CDR2 (germline): MNHEY, SMNVEV (reference sequence). With V trimmed by 5 bases and J by 2 bases, 9 bases remained unmatched. The CDR3 is CASSGQTGTGAYNEQFF. For the CDR3, the DNA is TGTGCCAGCAGTGGACAGACCGGGACAGGGGCCTACAATGAGCAGTTCTTC.

This clone was counted a few times. The CDR3 loop reads CASSRWTGGEAFF. In DNA, the CDR3 is TGTGCCAGTAGTCGATGGACAGGGGGCGAAGCTTTCTTT. V gene TRBV19 combines with J gene TRBJ1-1, with 11 bases aligning to TRBD1. The junction had 4 bases not matched to a gene; V was cut back by 5 bases and J by 8 bases. CDR1 is LNHDA, CDR2 SQIVND, per germline (reference sequence). The CDR3 contains 13 residues.

J is TRBJ2-7 and V is TRBV4-3; a possible D gene is TRBD2 (6 bases). The length of the CDR3 is 15 residues. Germline CDR1 and CDR2: LGHNA and YSLEER. V lost 0 bases to trimming and J lost 3 bases, with 12 bases between them. This CDR3 is CASSQETAGFYEQYF. The CDR3 DNA is TGCGCCAGCAGCCAAGAGACGGCGGGGTTCTACGAGCAGTACTTC.

The chain links TRBV6-5 to TRBJ2-7; 7 bases match TRBD1. The trim removed 7 bases at V and 0 bases at J, leaving 9 bases unmatched. The CDR3 covers 15 residues. Germline V CDR1 and CDR2: MNHEY, SVGAGI. CDR3 nucleotides: TGTGCCAGCAACCGCCGAGGGGGCAGCTCCTACGAGCAGTACTTC. Translation: CASNRRGGSSYEQYF.

This clone was recorded once. V is TRBV2 and J is TRBJ2-1, with 8 positions matching TRBD2. J lost 1 base, V lost 2 bases, and 4 bases had no gene match. From germline, CDR1 is SNHLY and CDR2 FYNNEI. This CDR3 spans 16 amino acids. CDR3 sequence: CASSEYRGGSYNEQFF. The CDR3 region has the DNA TGTGCCAGCAGTGAATATCGCGGGGGGTCCTACAATGAGCAGTTCTTC.

This chain uses TRBV6-5 with TRBJ2-7; 7 bases map to TRBD1. The CDR3 runs 14 residues. V was clipped by 5 bases and J by 5 bases; unmatched bases: 9. CDR1 and CDR2 (germline): MNHEY, SVGAGI. Here the CDR3 reads CASSETGVVDEQYF. CDR3 coding DNA: TGTGCCAGCAGTGAAACAGGGGTAGTCGACGAGCAGTACTTC.

This clone showed up just a few times. The chain has TRBV5-1 and TRBJ2-7; D might be TRBD2 (6 bases). This CDR3 has 12 amino acids. In germline, CDR1 is SGHRS, CDR2 YFSETQ. The V end was cut by 4 bases, the J end by 7 bases, with 12 bases between. Here the CDR3 reads CASSKGLREQYF. The CDR3 bases are TGCGCCAGCAGCAAGGGACTGAGGGAGCAGTACTTC.

The chain joins TRBV27 to TRBJ2-7, with a weak D call TRBD1 (6 bases). Between the trimmed V and J ends, which lost 1 base and 4 bases, there was a span of 11 bases. Germline CDR1 and CDR2: MNHEY and SMNVEV (reference sequence). The CDR3 contains 14 residues. The CDR3 DNA reads TGTGCCAGCAGTTTATTACAGGGCGGATACGAGCAGTACTTC. This codes for CASSLLQGGYEQYF.

On this clone: Germline and junction disagree at one end, which may indicate a read error. The rearrangement uses TRBV4-1 and TRBJ1-2; the match to TRBD1 covers 9 bases. Per germline, CDR1 MGHRA and CDR2 YSYEKL. The CDR3 loop spans 16 amino acids. The CDR3 region has the DNA TGCGCCGGCAGCCAACGGGACAGGGAACCCCTCTATGGCTACACCTTC. This translates into CAGSQRDREPLYGYTF.

V usage is TRBV29-1 and J usage is TRBJ2-3; 7 nucleotides line up with TRBD1. The CDR3 length is 13 residues. Trimming took 3 bases from V and 6 from J; bases not matched to a gene: 6. Germline loops: CDR1 SQVTM, CDR2 ANQGSEA. The CDR3 spells CSVETGTRDTQYF. CDR3 sequence (DNA): TGCAGCGTTGAGACAGGGACGCGGGATACGCAGTATTTT.

The chain recombines TRBV30 with TRBJ1-2; 8 nucleotides align to TRBD1. V lost 5 bases to trimming and J lost 0 bases; unmatched junction nucleotides: 2. Germline V gene data show CDR1 as GTSNPN and CDR2 as SVGIG (reference sequence). The CDR3 length is 13 residues. This CDR3 is CAWGDRTNYGYTF. CDR3 bases: TGTGCCTGGGGGGACAGGACTAACTATGGCTACACCTTC.

The chain recombines TRBV9 with TRBJ2-3; 9 bases map to TRBD2. Germline values: CDR1 SGDLS, CDR2 YYNGEE. The V gene end was trimmed by 3 bases and the J gene end by 2 bases; junction bases not matched to a gene: 7. The length of the CDR3 is 16 residues. The CDR3 DNA reads TGTGCCAGCAGCGGATTCTCTAGCGGGGCCACAGATACGCAGTATTTT. Translated: CASSGFSSGATDTQYF.

Here the CDR3 DNA reads TGTGCCAGCAGTCTACAGGGTTCGGCCACCATATATTTT. It specifies CASSLQGSATIYF. The chain carries TRBV2 and TRBJ1-3, with D perhaps matching TRBD1 (6 bases). The CDR3 sequence is 13 residues long. Trimming pared 5 bases from V and 9 bases from J, leaving 14 bases between. The germline gives CDR1 SNHLY, CDR2 FYNNEI.